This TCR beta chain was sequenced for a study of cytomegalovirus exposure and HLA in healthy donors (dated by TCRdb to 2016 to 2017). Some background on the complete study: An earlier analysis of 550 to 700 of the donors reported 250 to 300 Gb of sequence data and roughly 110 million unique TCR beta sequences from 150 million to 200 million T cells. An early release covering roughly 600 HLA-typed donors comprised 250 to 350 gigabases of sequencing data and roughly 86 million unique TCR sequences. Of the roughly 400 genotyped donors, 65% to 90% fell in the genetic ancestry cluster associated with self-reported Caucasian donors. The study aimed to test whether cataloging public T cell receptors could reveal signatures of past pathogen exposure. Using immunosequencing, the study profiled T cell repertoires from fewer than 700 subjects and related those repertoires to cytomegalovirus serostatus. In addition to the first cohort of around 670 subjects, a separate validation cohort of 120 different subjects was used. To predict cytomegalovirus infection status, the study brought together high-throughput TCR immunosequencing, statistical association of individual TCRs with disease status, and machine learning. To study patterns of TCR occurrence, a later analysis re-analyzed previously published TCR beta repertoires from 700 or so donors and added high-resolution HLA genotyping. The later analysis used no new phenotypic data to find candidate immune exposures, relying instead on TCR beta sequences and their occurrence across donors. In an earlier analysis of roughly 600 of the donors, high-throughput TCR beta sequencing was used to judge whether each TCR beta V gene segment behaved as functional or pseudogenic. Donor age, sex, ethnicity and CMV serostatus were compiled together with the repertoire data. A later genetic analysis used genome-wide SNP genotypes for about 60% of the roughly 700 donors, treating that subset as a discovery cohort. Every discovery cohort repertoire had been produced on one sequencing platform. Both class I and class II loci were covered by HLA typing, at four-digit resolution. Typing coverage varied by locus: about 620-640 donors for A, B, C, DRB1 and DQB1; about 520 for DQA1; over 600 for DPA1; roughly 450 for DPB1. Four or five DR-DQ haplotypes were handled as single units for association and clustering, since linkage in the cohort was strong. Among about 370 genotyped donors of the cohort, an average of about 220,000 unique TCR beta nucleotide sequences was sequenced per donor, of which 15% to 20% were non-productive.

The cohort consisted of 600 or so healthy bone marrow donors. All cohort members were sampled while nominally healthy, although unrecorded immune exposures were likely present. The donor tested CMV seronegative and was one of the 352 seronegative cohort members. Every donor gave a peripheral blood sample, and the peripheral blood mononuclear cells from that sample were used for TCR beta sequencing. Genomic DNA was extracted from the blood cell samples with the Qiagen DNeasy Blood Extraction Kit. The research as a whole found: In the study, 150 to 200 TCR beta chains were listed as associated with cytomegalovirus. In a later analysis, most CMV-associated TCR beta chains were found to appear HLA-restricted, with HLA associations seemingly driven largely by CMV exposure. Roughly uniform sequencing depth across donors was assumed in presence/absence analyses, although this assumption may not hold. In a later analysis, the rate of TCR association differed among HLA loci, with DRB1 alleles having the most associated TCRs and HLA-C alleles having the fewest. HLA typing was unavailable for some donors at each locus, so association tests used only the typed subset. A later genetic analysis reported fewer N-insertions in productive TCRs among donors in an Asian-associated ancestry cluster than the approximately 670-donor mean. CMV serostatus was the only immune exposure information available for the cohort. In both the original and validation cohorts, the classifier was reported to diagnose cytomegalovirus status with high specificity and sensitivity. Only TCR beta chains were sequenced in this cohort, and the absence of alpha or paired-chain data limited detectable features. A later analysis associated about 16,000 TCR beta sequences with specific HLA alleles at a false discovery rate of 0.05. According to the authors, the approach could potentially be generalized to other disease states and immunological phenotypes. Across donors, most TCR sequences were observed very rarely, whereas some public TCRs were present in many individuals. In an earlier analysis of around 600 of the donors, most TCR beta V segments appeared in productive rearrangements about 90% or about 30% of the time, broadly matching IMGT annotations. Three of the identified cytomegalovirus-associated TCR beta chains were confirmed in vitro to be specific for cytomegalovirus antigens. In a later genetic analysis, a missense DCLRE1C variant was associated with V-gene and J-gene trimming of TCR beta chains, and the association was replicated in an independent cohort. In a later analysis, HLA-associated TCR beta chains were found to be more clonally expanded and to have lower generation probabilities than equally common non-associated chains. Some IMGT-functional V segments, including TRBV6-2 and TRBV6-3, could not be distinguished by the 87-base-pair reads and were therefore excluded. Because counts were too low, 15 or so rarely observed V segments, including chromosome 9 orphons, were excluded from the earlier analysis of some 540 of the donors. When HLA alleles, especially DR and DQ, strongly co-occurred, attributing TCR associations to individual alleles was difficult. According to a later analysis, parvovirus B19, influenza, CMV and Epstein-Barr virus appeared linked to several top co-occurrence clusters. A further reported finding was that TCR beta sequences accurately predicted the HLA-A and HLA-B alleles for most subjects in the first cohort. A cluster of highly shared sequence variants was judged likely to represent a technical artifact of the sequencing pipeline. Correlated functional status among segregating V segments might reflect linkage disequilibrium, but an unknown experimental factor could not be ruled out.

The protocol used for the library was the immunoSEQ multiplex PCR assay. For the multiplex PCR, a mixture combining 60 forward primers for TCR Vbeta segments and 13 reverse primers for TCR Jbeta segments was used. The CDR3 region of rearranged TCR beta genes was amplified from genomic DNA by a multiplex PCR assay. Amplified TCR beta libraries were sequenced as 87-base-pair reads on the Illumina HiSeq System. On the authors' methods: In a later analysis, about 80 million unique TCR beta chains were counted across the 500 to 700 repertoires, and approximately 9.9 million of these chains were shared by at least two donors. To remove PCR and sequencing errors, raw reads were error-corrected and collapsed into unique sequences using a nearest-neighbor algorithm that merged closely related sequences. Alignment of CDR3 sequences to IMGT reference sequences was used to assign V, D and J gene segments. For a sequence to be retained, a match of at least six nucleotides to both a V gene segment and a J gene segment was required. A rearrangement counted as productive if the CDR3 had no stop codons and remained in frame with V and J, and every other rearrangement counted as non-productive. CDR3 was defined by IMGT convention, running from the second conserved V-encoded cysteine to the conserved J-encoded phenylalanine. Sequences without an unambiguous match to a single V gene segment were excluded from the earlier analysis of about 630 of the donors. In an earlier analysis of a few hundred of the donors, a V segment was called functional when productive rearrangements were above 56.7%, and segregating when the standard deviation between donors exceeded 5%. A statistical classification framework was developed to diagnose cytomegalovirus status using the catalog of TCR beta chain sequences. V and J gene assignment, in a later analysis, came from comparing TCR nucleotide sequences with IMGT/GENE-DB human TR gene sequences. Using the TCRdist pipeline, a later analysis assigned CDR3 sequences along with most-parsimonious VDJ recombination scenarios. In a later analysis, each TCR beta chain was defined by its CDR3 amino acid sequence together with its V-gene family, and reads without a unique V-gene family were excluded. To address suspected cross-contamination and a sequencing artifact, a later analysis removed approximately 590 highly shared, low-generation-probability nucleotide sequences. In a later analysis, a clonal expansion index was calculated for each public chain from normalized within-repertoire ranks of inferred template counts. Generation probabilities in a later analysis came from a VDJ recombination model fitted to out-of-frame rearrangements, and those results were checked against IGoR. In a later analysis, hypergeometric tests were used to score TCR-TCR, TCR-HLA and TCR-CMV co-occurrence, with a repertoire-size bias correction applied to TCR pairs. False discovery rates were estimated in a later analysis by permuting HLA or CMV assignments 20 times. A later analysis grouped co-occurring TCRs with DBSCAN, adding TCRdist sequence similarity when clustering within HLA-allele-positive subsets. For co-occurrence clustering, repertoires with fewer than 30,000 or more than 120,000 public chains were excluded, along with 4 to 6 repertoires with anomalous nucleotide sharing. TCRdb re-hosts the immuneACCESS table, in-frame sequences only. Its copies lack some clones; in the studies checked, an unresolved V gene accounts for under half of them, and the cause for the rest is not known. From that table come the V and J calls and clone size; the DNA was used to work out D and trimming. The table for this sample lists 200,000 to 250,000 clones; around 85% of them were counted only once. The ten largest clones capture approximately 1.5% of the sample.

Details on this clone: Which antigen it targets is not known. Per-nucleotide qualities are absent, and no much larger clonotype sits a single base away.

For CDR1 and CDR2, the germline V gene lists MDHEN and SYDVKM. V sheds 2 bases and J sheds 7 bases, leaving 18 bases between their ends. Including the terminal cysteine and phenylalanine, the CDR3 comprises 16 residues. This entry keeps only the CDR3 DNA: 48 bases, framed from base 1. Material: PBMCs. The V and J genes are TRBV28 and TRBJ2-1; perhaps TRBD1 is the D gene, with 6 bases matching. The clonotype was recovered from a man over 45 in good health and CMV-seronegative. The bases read TGTGCCAGCAGTTTAATGAAGGGGGTCATTAGGAATGAGCAGTTCTTC. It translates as CASSLMKGVIRNEQFF. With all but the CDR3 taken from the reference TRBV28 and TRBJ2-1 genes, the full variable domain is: DVKVTQSSRYLVKRTGEKVFLECVQDMDHENMFWYRQDPGLGLRLIYFSYDVKMKEKGDIPEGYSVSREKKERFSLILESASTNQTSMYLCASSLMKGVIRNEQFFGPGTRLTVL.